The 29 T cell receptor beta chains in this list originate from one sample, sequenced in a study of TIL therapy for anti-PD-1-resistant metastatic lung cancer (dated by TCRdb to the early 2020s). TCR beta CDR3 regions were amplified from genomic DNA by bias-controlled multiplex PCR with the immunoSEQ v3 hsTCRB kit. TCRdb mirrors the immuneACCESS table, restricted to in-frame sequences. Some clones are absent from its copies; in checked studies, under half trace to an unresolved V gene, and the reason for the others is unknown. This sample holds approximately 10,000 clones; 70% to 80% were observed only once. The ten largest clones add up to around 9.1% of the sample. The sample's time point, from its label and the paper: pre-treatment sample, taken before nivolumab and TIL therapy. Specimen: blood, collected at baseline. Receptor source: a person between 25 and 80 years old with non-small cell lung cancer.

CDR3 region: CASSHQMNTEAFF. Written as DNA, the CDR3 is TGTGCCAGCAGCCACCAGATGAACACTGAAGCTTTCTTT. This chain links TRBV5-5 with TRBJ1-1; D is ambiguous. The germline V gene encodes CDR1 SGHKS and CDR2 YYEKEE (reference sequence). V was trimmed by 4 bases and J by 0 bases, leaving 7 bases between them. CDR3 size: 13 residues.

The chain combines TRBV12-2 with TRBJ1-5; the D call of TRBD1 is as the table states it, not checked on the DNA. TRBV12-2 represents a pseudogene. This CDR3 contains 15 residues. CDR3 sequence: CASSSTGAGNQPQHF. As DNA, the CDR3 is TGTGCCAGCAGCTCCACAGGGGCCGGTAATCAGCCCCAGCATTTT.

The rearrangement joins TRBV19 to TRBJ2-1; TRBD2 matches at 14 bases. The CDR3 is 14 residues long. Germline CDR1 is LNHDA and CDR2 is SQIVND (reference sequence). The ends lost 10 bases at V and 9 bases at J; junction bases unmatched: 8. The CDR3 here is CATGGLAGVSEQFF. CDR3 in DNA: TGTGCCACTGGGGGACTAGCGGGAGTGAGTGAGCAGTTCTTC. The variable domain in full, completed from reference TRBV19 and TRBJ2-1, reads DGGITQSPKYLFRKEGQNVTLSCEQNLNHDAMYWYRQDPGQGLRLIYYSQIVNDFQKGDIAEGYSVSREKKESFPLTVTSAQKNPTAFYLCATGGLAGVSEQFFGPGTRLTVL.

The V gene is TRBV27, the J gene TRBJ2-7; possible D gene TRBD1, 6 bases. The CDR3 consists of 14 residues. Trimming stripped 6 bases from V and 4 bases from J, with 16 bases between. Germline values: CDR1 MNHEY, CDR2 SMNVEV (reference sequence). CDR3 DNA sequence: TGTGCCAGCAGCTTTCTAGACAGGACTTACGAGCAGTACTTC. As protein: CASSFLDRTYEQYF.

This clone was observed a handful of times. The CDR3 spells CASSRRQAGEAFF. The CDR3 DNA sequence: TGTGCCAGCAGCAGAAGACAGGCGGGAGAAGCTTTCTTT. The chain uses TRBV14 and TRBJ1-1, with D possibly being TRBD1 (6 bases). V was clipped by 5 bases and J by 8 bases, with 15 bases between them. This CDR3 comprises 13 residues. Germline-derived CDR1 and CDR2 are SGHDN and FVKESK.

The chain is built from TRBV29-1 and TRBJ1-2, with D hard to call. Germline lookup yields CDR1 SQVTM and CDR2 ANQGSEA. This CDR3 comprises 17 residues. V was shortened by 1 base and J by 0 bases, with 18 bases between the two germline ends. Here the CDR3 reads CSVEGMDLQGANYGYTF. In DNA form, the CDR3 reads TGCAGCGTTGAAGGAATGGATCTTCAAGGCGCTAACTATGGCTACACCTTC. The whole variable domain, remainder taken from reference TRBV29-1 and TRBJ1-2, is SAVISQKPSRDICQRGTSLTIQCQVDSQVTMMFWYRQQPGQSLTLIATANQGSEATYESGFVIDKFPISRPNLTFSTLTVSNMSPEDSSIYLCSVEGMDLQGANYGYTFGSGTRLTVV.

This clone was seen a handful of times. The chain is built from TRBV7-9 and TRBJ2-7; TRBD1 matches 9 bases. Germline V gene data show CDR1 as SEHNR and CDR2 as FQNEAQ (reference sequence). The CDR3 totals 15 residues. The junction had 2 bases not matched to a gene; V was cut back by 1 base and J by 1 base. CDR3 sequence: CASSLGGTGSYEQYF. The CDR3 DNA follows: TGTGCCAGCAGCTTAGGTGGGACAGGGTCCTACGAGCAGTACTTC.

In this sample, this clone turned up a few times. CDR3 bases: TGTGCCAGCAGCGTAGGACAAGGTCATAGCAATCAGCCCCAGCATTTT. Encoded protein: CASSVGQGHSNQPQHF. The gene calls are TRBV9 and TRBJ1-5; the D is unclear. The germline CDR1 and CDR2 sequences are SGDLS and YYNGEE. The V and J ends lost 0 bases and 0 bases respectively, with 10 bases between them. There are 16 residues in the CDR3.

The chain joins TRBV12-5 to TRBJ2-1; 7 bases agree with TRBD2. The CDR3 is 14 amino acids. CDR1 is LGHNT, CDR2 FRNRAP, per germline. V was clipped by 5 bases and J by 8 bases; unmatched bases: 9. CDR3 DNA sequence: TGTGCTAGTGGTCGCGGGGGAGGGCCAGATGAGCAGTTCTTC. Its protein product is CASGRGGGPDEQFF.

The chain employs TRBV11-3 and TRBJ2-1; no clear D gene. Germline V gene lookup returns CDR1 SGHNT and CDR2 YENEEA. This CDR3 has 15 amino acids. With 4 bases removed from V and 2 bases from J, the gap between germline ends came to 12 bases. The CDR3 DNA reads TGTGCCAGCAGCTCCGTTGTTTCCCCCTACAATGAGCAGTTCTTC. It codes for CASSSVVSPYNEQFF.

The chain uses TRBV5-1 and TRBJ2-1; 7 nucleotides agree with TRBD2. V shed 4 bases and J 5 bases; nucleotides not matched to a gene: 9. This CDR3 region has 15 residues. CDR1 and CDR2 from the germline V gene are SGHRS and YFSETQ. CDR3 bases: TGCGCCAGCAGCCAGGGACTATTTCGCGACAATGAGCAGTTCTTC. As protein: CASSQGLFRDNEQFF.

The chain couples TRBV4-2 to TRBJ2-5, with 15 bases identical to TRBD2. The J call is doubtful: the DNA matches TRBJ2-7 better. The CDR3 runs to 17 residues. From germline, CDR1 is LGHNA and CDR2 YNFKEQ. The CDR3 coding sequence is TGTGCCAGCAGCCACCTGGGACTAGCGGGAGGCTTCTACGAGCAGTACTTC. It specifies CASSHLGLAGGFYEQYF.

The gene calls are TRBV19 and TRBJ2-5; D is uncertain. This CDR3 region has 13 residues. V lost 7 bases and J 0 bases, leaving 9 bases between the germline ends. In germline, CDR1 is LNHDA, CDR2 SQIVND (reference sequence). The CDR3 nucleotides read TGTGCCAGTAACGGACCTTACCAAGAGACCCAGTACTTC. Protein: CASNGPYQETQYF.

The genes are TRBV9 and TRBJ2-2; 7 nucleotides align to TRBD2. The germline V gene has CDR1 SGDLS and CDR2 YYNGEE. This CDR3 comprises 14 residues. V trimming: 4 bases; J trimming: 4 bases; junction bases outside the gene matches: 4. The CDR3 nucleotides are TGTGCCAGCAGCCCAGTAGCGGGCACCGGGGAGCTGTTTTTT. Its translation: CASSPVAGTGELFF.

The CDR3: CASISSGRHSEQFF. The CDR3 DNA reads as TGTGCCAGTATTTCTAGCGGGAGACACAGTGAGCAGTTCTTC. The V gene is TRBV19, the J gene TRBJ2-1; 10 bases agree with TRBD2. Germline V gene sequence: CDR1 LNHDA, CDR2 SQIVND (reference sequence). This CDR3 has 14 residues. J was trimmed by 9 bases and V by 7 bases; bases with no gene match: 9. The entire variable domain, with the rest obtained from reference TRBV19 and TRBJ2-1, is as follows: DGGITQSPKYLFRKEGQNVTLSCEQNLNHDAMYWYRQDPGQGLRLIYYSQIVNDFQKGDIAEGYSVSREKKESFPLTVTSAQKNPTAFYLCASISSGRHSEQFFGPGTRLTVL.

The chain is built from TRBV19 and TRBJ2-1, with 13 bases aligning to TRBD2. Germline V gene data show CDR1 as LNHDA and CDR2 as SQIVND (reference sequence). Unmatched junction bases numbered 8, after V lost 6 bases and J lost 0 bases. The CDR3 runs 18 residues. The CDR3 bases are TGTGCCAGTAGGAGACTAGCGGGAGGACCTAGCTCCTACAATGAGCAGTTCTTC. Protein: CASRRLAGGPSSYNEQFF.

The chain links TRBV2 to TRBJ1-1; D might be TRBD1 (5 bases). CDR1 is SNHLY and CDR2 is FYNNEI in the germline V gene. The CDR3 consists of 13 residues. Trimming removed 7 bases at V and 3 bases at J, with 12 bases between. The CDR3 spells CASNGVGDTEAFF. Here the CDR3 DNA reads TGTGCCAGCAACGGGGTAGGGGACACTGAAGCTTTCTTT.

The chain employs TRBV21-1 and TRBJ2-5; the table's D call, TRBD2, has no DNA check behind it. TRBV21-1 is deemed a pseudogene. The CDR3 spans 12 residues. CDR3 amino acids: CASLAAGETQYF. The CDR3 DNA sequence: TGTGCCAGCCTTGCCGCGGGAGAGACCCAGTACTTC.

This chain links TRBV7-9 with TRBJ2-7, with 12 bases identical to TRBD1. From germline, CDR1 is SEHNR and CDR2 FQNEAQ (reference sequence). J gave up 5 bases and V 0 bases, and 5 bases lay outside the gene matches. The CDR3 runs 16 residues. In DNA, the CDR3 is TGTGCCAGCAGCTTAGCGGGGACAGGGGGCAAGGACGAGCAGTACTTC. Protein sequence: CASSLAGTGGKDEQYF.

The chain employs TRBV7-2 and TRBJ2-3; 12 bases are shared with TRBD2. Trimming took 5 bases from V and 5 from J; bases not matched to a gene: 5. This CDR3 is 15 amino acids long. Germline CDR1 SGHTA, CDR2 FQGNSA. The CDR3, as DNA: TGTGCCAGCAGCCAGTGGGGACTAGCGGGAGATACGCAGTATTTT. Protein product: CASSQWGLAGDTQYF.

The chain employs TRBV9 and TRBJ1-1; TRBD1 matches 7 bases. This CDR3 has 15 amino acids. After removal of 4 bases from V and 2 bases from J, the junction contained 8 bases not matched to a gene. The germline V gene encodes CDR1 SGDLS and CDR2 YYNGEE. The CDR3 sequence: CASSLEGQLNTEAFF. The CDR3 nucleotides read TGTGCCAGCAGCCTAGAGGGACAGTTAAACACTGAAGCTTTCTTT.

The V call is TRBV27, the J call TRBJ1-4; D not resolved. V gave up 3 bases and J gave up 1 base, with 9 bases separating them. Germline V gene data show CDR1 as MNHEY and CDR2 as SMNVEV (reference sequence). This CDR3 is 15 amino acids long. In nucleotides, the CDR3 is TGTGCCAGCAGTTTGTTAGGCGGAACTAATGAAAAACTGTTTTTT. Its translation: CASSLLGGTNEKLFF.

This rearrangement joins TRBV7-9 to TRBJ1-4; D unclear. Trimming took 1 base from V and 6 from J, leaving 9 bases between them. There are 14 residues in the CDR3. CDR1 is SEHNR and CDR2 is FQNEAQ in the germline V gene (reference sequence). The CDR3 loop is CASSLGHIDEKLFF. The DNA for the CDR3 is TGTGCCAGCAGCTTAGGACATATTGATGAAAAACTGTTTTTT.

The chain couples TRBV4-3 to TRBJ2-7; D is possibly TRBD1 (5 bases). Germline V lookup: CDR1 LGHNA, CDR2 YSLEER. The CDR3 has 16 amino acids. V was shortened by 1 base and J by 2 bases, with 15 bases between the two germline ends. CDR3 in amino acids: CASSQALGAGTYEQYF. The CDR3 coding sequence is TGCGCCAGCAGCCAAGCCCTAGGGGCAGGCACCTACGAGCAGTACTTC.

The sample holds a few counts of this clone. The chain recombines TRBV7-9 with TRBJ1-2, with no clear D. The CDR3 is 14 residues long. In germline, CDR1 is SEHNR, CDR2 FQNEAQ (reference sequence). The V end was cut by 2 bases, the J end by 8 bases, with 15 bases between. The CDR3 DNA reads TGTGCCAGCAGCTTAAACACCCCAGCGGAGGGCTACACCTTC. Amino acid sequence: CASSLNTPAEGYTF.

V gene TRBV18 combines with J gene TRBJ1-1; D remains ambiguous. With 2 bases removed from V and 0 bases from J, the gap between germline ends came to 10 bases. Germline V gene data show CDR1 as KGHSH and CDR2 as LQKENI. The CDR3 covers 15 residues. In DNA form, the CDR3 reads TGTGCCAGCTCACCAGGTGAAGGGATGAACACTGAAGCTTTCTTT. It encodes CASSPGEGMNTEAFF.

The table lists this clone with a few counts. J is TRBJ2-7 and V is TRBV11-2; TRBD2 matches at 13 bases. Germline lookup yields CDR1 SGHAT and CDR2 FQNNGV. The CDR3 spans 13 residues. With V trimmed by 11 bases and J by 5 bases, 6 bases remained unmatched. This chain's CDR3 is CAGGTSGTHEQYF. As DNA, the CDR3 is TGTGCCGGCGGGACTAGCGGGACGCACGAGCAGTACTTC.

The chain links TRBV5-5 to TRBJ2-6; D is possibly TRBD2 (5 bases). Trimming removed 0 bases from V and 1 base from J, with 8 bases in between. The germline gives CDR1 SGHKS, CDR2 YYEKEE (reference sequence). This CDR3 contains 16 residues. DNA for the CDR3: TGTGCCAGCAGCTTGGGGCCGGGATCTGGGGCCAACGTCCTGACTTTC. Its protein is CASSLGPGSGANVLTF. The full variable domain, completed using reference TRBV5-5 and TRBJ2-6, is DAGVTQSPTHLIKTRGQQVTLRCSPISGHKSVSWYQQVLGQGPQFIFQYYEKEERGRGNFPDRFSARQFPNYSSELNVNALLLGDSALYLCASSLGPGSGANVLTFGAGSRLTVL.

V and J are TRBV4-2 and TRBJ1-1; maybe TRBD1 (5 bases). CDR3 length: 14 residues. CDR1 and CDR2 (germline): LGHNA, YNFKEQ. The V end was cut by 3 bases, the J end by 11 bases, with 19 bases between. This chain's CDR3 is CASSHSGTRQWAFF. The CDR3 DNA sequence: TGTGCCAGCAGCCACTCGGGGACCCGGCAGTGGGCTTTCTTT.